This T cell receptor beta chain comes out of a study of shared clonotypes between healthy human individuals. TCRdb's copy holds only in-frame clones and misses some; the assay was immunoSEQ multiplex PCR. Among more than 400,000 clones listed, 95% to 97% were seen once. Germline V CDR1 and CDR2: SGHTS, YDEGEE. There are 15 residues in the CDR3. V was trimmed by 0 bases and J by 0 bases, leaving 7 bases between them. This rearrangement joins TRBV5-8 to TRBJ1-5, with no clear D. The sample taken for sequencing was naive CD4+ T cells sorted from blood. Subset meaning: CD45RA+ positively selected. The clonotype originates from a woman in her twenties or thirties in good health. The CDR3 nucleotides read TGTGCCAGCAGCTTGGGTCAGAATAGCAATCAGCCCCAGCATTTT. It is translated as CASSLGQNSNQPQHF.